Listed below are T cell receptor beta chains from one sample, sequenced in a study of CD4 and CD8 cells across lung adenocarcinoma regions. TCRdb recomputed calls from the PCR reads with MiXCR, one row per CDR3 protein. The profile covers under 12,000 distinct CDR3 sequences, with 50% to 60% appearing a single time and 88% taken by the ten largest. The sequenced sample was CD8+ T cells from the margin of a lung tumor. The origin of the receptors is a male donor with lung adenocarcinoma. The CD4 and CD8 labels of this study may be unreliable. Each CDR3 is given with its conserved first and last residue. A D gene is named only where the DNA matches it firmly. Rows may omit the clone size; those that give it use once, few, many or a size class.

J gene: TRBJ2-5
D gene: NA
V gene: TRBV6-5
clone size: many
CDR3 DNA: TGTGCCAGCAGACCCTTCGGTCGACAAGAGACCCAGTACTTC
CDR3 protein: CASRPFGRQETQYF

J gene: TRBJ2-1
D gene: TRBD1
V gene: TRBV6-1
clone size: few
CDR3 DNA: TGTGCCAGCAGTGAAGCATGGACAGGCTCCAATGAGCAGTTCTTC
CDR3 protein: CASSEAWTGSNEQFF

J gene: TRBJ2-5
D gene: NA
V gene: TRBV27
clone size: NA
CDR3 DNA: TGTGCCAGCAGTTACTCCGGGACCCTGCAAGAGACCCAGTACTTC
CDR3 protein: CASSYSGTLQETQYF

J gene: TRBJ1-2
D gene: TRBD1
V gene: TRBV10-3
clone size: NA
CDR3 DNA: TGTGCCATCAGTGAGGAGGACAGGGGGAACTATGGCTACACCTTC
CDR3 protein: CAISEEDRGNYGYTF

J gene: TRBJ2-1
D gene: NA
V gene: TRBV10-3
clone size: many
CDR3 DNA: TGTGCCATCAGTCCGGGGGAGTATAACAATGAGCAGTTCTTC
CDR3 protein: CAISPGEYNNEQFF

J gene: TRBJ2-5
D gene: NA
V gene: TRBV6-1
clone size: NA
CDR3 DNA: TGTGCCAGCAGTGAAGCCCTGGGGACCCAGTACTTC
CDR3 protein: CASSEALGTQYF

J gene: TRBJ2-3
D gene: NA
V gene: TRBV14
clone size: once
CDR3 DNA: TGTGCCAGCAGCCAAGTCGAGGGGATGACAGATACGCAGTATTTT
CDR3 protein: CASSQVEGMTDTQYF

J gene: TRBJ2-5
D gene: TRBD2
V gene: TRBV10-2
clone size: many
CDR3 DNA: TGCGCCAGCAGACCGCCGGGACTAGCGGGGACGTACCAAGAGACCCAGTACTTC
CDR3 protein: CASRPPGLAGTYQETQYF

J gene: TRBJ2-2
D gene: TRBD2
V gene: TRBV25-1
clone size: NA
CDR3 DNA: TGTGCCAGCAGTGGTAACTCGGGGGGGGGCACCGGGGAGCTGTTTTTT
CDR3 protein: CASSGNSGGGTGELFF

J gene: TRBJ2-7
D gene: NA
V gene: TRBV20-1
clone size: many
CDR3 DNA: TGCAGTGCTAGCGATCCGCGGGGACTGGGAACCGAGCAGTACTTC
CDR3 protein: CSASDPRGLGTEQYF

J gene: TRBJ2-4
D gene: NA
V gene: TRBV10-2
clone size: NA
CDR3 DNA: TGCGCCAGCAGGGGGTCGGGAGCCAAAAACATGCAGTATTTC
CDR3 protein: CASRGSGAKNMQYF

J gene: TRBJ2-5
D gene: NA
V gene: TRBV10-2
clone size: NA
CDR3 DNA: TGCGCCAGCAGTGGGCAGGGTAGGTCCCAGTACTTC
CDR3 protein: CASSGQGRSQYF

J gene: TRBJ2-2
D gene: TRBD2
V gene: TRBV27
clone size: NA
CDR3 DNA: TGTGCCACCCGGCGGGGACTAGCGGGGACGAACACCGGGGAGCTGTTTTTT
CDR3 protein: CATRRGLAGTNTGELFF

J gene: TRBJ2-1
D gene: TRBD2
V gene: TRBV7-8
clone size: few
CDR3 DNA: TGTGCCAGCAGCTTATTAGCGGGAGGCCTAAATGAGCAGTTCTTC
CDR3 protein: CASSLLAGGLNEQFF

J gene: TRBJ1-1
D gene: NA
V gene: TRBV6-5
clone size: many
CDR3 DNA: TGTGCCAGCAGTTACCTCCAGGGGAACACTGAAGCTTTCTTT
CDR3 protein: CASSYLQGNTEAFF

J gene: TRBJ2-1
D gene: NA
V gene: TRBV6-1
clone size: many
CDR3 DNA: TGTGCCAGCCGCGATTGGGGGGGGCTTGAGTCCTACAATGAGCAGTTCTTC
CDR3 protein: CASRDWGGLESYNEQFF

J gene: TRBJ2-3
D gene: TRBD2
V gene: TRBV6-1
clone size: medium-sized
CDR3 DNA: TGTGCCAGCACTAACGGGGGGGGCGAGTTGGATACGCAGTATTTT
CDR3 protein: CASTNGGGELDTQYF

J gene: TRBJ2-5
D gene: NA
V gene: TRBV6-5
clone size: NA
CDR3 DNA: TGTGCCAGCAGTTACTCGAGCTTCGAGACCCAGTACTTC
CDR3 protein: CASSYSSFETQYF

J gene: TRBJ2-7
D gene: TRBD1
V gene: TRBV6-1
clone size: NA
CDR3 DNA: TGTGCCAGCGGACAGGGCGGCTACGAGCAGTACTTC
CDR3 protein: CASGQGGYEQYF

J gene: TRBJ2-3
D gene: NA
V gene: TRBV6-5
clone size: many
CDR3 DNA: TGTGCCAGCAGTTCCCCGAAACTAGGGGATACGCAGTATTTT
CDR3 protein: CASSSPKLGDTQYF

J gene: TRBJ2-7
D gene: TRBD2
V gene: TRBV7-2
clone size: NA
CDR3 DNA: TGTGCCAGCAGCTTAGATGGGACTAGCGGGGCCTACGAGCAGTACTTC
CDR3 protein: CASSLDGTSGAYEQYF

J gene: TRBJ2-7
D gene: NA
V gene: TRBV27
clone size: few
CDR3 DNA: TGTGCCAGCAGTTTCGGCAGGGGACACTACGAGCAGTACTTC
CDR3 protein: CASSFGRGHYEQYF

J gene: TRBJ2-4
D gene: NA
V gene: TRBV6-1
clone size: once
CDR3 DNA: TGTGCCAGCAGGGGGATAGCCAAAAACATTCAGTACTTC
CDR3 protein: CASRGIAKNIQYF

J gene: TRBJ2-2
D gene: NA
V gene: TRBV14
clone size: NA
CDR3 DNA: TGTGCCAGCAGCTGGCGGATCACCGGGGAGCTGTTTTTT
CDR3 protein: CASSWRITGELFF

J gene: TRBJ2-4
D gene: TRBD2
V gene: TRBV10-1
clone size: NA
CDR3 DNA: TGCGCCAGCAGTGAGCGGGCTAGCGGGAGGGCCATTCAGTACTTC
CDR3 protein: CASSERASGRAIQYF

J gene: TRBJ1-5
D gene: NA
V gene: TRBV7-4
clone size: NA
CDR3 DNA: TGTGCCAGCAGCTTAACGAGTCCTACAGCGAGCAATCAGCCCCACCACTTT
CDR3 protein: CASSLTSPTASNQPHHF

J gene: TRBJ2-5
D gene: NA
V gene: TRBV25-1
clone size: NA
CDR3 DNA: TGTGCGGGCAGTGAGGGCGGAGACCCAGAGACGCAGTACTTC
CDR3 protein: CAGSEGGDPETQYF

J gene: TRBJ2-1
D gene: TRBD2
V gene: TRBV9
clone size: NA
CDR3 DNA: TGTGCCAGCAGCGTAGGGACTAGAACCTACAATGAGCAGTTCTTC
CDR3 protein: CASSVGTRTYNEQFF

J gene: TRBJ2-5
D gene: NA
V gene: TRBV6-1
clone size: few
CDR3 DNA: TGTGTCTCTGGGCCAGGGCAAGAGACCCAGTACTTC
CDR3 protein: CVSGPGQETQYF

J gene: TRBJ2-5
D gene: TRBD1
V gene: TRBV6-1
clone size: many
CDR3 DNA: TGTGCCAGCAGTGAGATGGGGACAGGGGGCTATGAGACCCAGTACTTC
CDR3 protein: CASSEMGTGGYETQYF

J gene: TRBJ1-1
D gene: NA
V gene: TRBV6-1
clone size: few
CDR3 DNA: TGTGCCAGCAGTCCCGAGGGGGGGCAGAACACTGAAGCTTTCTTT
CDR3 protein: CASSPEGGQNTEAFF

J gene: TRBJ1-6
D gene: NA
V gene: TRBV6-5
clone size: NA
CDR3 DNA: TGTGCCAGCAGTTACTCGGGCGGGAGCGGCTACGAGCAGTACTTT
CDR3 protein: CASSYSGGSGYEQYF

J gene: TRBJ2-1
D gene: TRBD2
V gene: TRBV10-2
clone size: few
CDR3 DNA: TGCGCCAGCAGTGAATTAGCGGGAGGAGAATCCTACAATGAGCAGTTCTTC
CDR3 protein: CASSELAGGESYNEQFF

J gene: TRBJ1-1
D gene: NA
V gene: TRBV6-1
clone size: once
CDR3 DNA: TGTGCCAGCAGCATCGAGGGAACGGGCACTGAAGCTTTCTTT
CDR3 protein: CASSIEGTGTEAFF

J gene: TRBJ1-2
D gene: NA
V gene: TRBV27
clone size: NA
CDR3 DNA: TGTGCCAGCAGTTTATCGATTTCGGGGGGCTATGGCTACACCTTC
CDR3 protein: CASSLSISGGYGYTF

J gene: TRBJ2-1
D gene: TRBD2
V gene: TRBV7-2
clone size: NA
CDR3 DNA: TGTGCCAGCAGGAGACAGGGACTAGCGGGTTACAATGAGCAGTTCTTC
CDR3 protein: CASRRQGLAGYNEQFF

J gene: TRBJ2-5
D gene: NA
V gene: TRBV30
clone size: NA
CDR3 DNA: TGTGCCTGGAGTGTGGATAGCGGCGGAGAGACCCAGTACTTC
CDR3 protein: CAWSVDSGGETQYF